This T cell receptor beta chain comes out of a study of cytomegalovirus exposure and HLA in healthy donors. Method: immunoSEQ multiplex PCR; TCRdb's copy keeps in-frame clones and lacks some. The data hold 71,000 or so clones, with approximately 93% observed a single time. V lost 3 bases and J lost 3; bases outside the gene matches: 8. Germline values: CDR1 MGHRA, CDR2 YSYEKL. CDR3 length: 16 residues. Material for sequencing was PBMCs. The chain links TRBV4-1 to TRBJ2-7, with 10 bases lining up with TRBD1. The origin of this receptor is a young woman in good health and CMV-seronegative. In nucleotides, the CDR3 is TGCGCCAGCAGCCAGACAGGGGGCGAATCGGTCTACGAGCAGTACTTC. Translating gives CASSQTGGESVYEQYF.